This is a list of T cell receptor beta chains from one sample in a study of T cell changes during pregnancy in multiple sclerosis. The data were produced by immunoSEQ multiplex PCR, yet TCRdb's version contains in-frame clones alone and is incomplete. The sample has more than 55,000 clones, approximately 90% seen once. The sample consisted of peripheral blood, taken in the first trimester of pregnancy. The receptors were gathered from a female donor in good health, enrolled as a control in a pregnancy study. Each CDR3 is given without its conserved first and last residue.

v_gene: TRBV6-5
j_gene: TRBJ1-1
CDR3aa: ASSYSGGGNTEAF

v_gene: TRBV6-5
j_gene: TRBJ2-7
CDR3aa: ASTSRTGRWDEQY

v_gene: TRBV2
j_gene: TRBJ2-5
CDR3aa: AISDKETQY

v_gene: TRBV5-4
j_gene: TRBJ2-3
CDR3aa: ASSSKRSTDTQY

v_gene: TRBV6-5
j_gene: TRBJ2-7
CDR3aa: ASSYLGVATYEQY

v_gene: TRBV28
j_gene: TRBJ2-6
CDR3aa: ASSPLGPGANVLT

v_gene: TRBV6-1
j_gene: TRBJ2-7
CDR3aa: ASSDLWDSSYEQY

v_gene: TRBV7-2
j_gene: TRBJ2-5
CDR3aa: ASSGHARETQY

v_gene: TRBV15
j_gene: TRBJ1-3
CDR3aa: ATSKTGAGNTIY

v_gene: TRBV6-6
j_gene: TRBJ2-7
CDR3aa: ASGDLGTAALYEQY

v_gene: TRBV4-1
j_gene: TRBJ2-1
CDR3aa: ASSQVFSSGSSGEQF

v_gene: TRBV27
j_gene: TRBJ1-2
CDR3aa: ASSLLTPEGYGYT

v_gene: TRBV29-1
j_gene: TRBJ1-1
CDR3aa: SVDRGWNTEAF

v_gene: TRBV6-5
j_gene: TRBJ1-5
CDR3aa: ASSYSLGNQPQH

v_gene: TRBV15
j_gene: TRBJ1-1
CDR3aa: ATSRAGGYTEAF

v_gene: TRBV27
j_gene: TRBJ2-6
CDR3aa: ASQRAGTSGANVLT

v_gene: TRBV2
j_gene: TRBJ2-5
CDR3aa: ASSEGLAGEWYQETQY

v_gene: TRBV5-4
j_gene: TRBJ2-1
CDR3aa: ASSWGGTGGYNEQF

v_gene: TRBV11-2
j_gene: TRBJ2-7
CDR3aa: ASSTSASYEQY

v_gene: TRBV6-1
j_gene: TRBJ2-7
CDR3aa: ASTVGSDETQY

v_gene: TRBV5-1
j_gene: TRBJ2-5
CDR3aa: ASSLGPVGQQETQY

v_gene: TRBV19
j_gene: TRBJ2-1
CDR3aa: ASSPGGGGDEQF

v_gene: TRBV7-9
j_gene: TRBJ2-7
CDR3aa: ASSLGEAGGLNEQY

v_gene: TRBV6-1
j_gene: TRBJ1-1
CDR3aa: ASSEELTLTGDTEAF

v_gene: TRBV5-1
j_gene: TRBJ2-1
CDR3aa: ASSFGLAANNEQF

v_gene: TRBV27
j_gene: TRBJ1-5
CDR3aa: ASSSAGRGHQPQH

v_gene: TRBV6-6
j_gene: TRBJ1-3
CDR3aa: ASSAGLGGGRNTIY

v_gene: TRBV5-6
j_gene: TRBJ2-3
CDR3aa: ASSLILQASTDTQY

v_gene: TRBV7-6
j_gene: TRBJ2-1
CDR3aa: ASSLVPAGNNEQF

v_gene: TRBV27
j_gene: TRBJ1-1
CDR3aa: ASSADSGYYTEAF

v_gene: TRBV13
j_gene: TRBJ1-2
CDR3aa: ASRNRGSASGYT

v_gene: TRBV5-1
j_gene: TRBJ2-7
CDR3aa: ASSLTGQSPNNQY

v_gene: TRBV27
j_gene: TRBJ2-3
CDR3aa: ASSPIAGGTQY

v_gene: TRBV9
j_gene: TRBJ1-6
CDR3aa: ASSVASRGSPLH

v_gene: TRBV27
j_gene: TRBJ2-1
CDR3aa: ASSFRTSGMGNEQF

v_gene: TRBV5-4
j_gene: TRBJ2-3
CDR3aa: ASSPKSGGSTDTQY

v_gene: TRBV28
j_gene: TRBJ2-4
CDR3aa: ASRILGPTGPILAKNIQY

v_gene: TRBV27
j_gene: TRBJ1-5
CDR3aa: ASSGTGGRQPQH